These 26 T cell receptor beta chains were all obtained from the same sample, sequenced in a study of shared clonotypes between healthy human individuals. Naive CD8 isolation took CD45RO-negative cells positively selected for CCR7 and excluded terminally differentiated effector memory CD45RA+ cells. The data were produced by immunoSEQ multiplex PCR, yet TCRdb's version contains in-frame clones alone and is incomplete. The repertoire holds around 1,900,000 clones, with around 93% as singletons. The sequenced material came from naive CD8+ T cells from PBMCs. The receptors derive from a man aged 18 to 35 in good health. Some clones in this sample may be carry-over from other donors' samples.

DNA of the CDR3: TGTGCCAGCAGCGTGACAGGAAAACTAGCGGGAGCTATGAATGAGCAGTTCTTC. It encodes CASSVTGKLAGAMNEQFF. This sequence joins TRBV9 and TRBJ2-1, with TRBD2 identical over 11 bases. Germline V gene lookup returns CDR1 SGDLS and CDR2 YYNGEE. The V and J ends lost 2 bases and 7 bases, in that order; junction bases with no gene match: 14. The CDR3 has 18 residues.

The chain uses TRBV9 and TRBJ1-5; 9 nucleotides match TRBD1. Trimming removed 4 bases from V and 4 bases from J; junction bases left unmatched: 6. The CDR3 has 15 amino acids. Germline lookup yields CDR1 SGDLS and CDR2 YYNGEE. The CDR3 here is CASSNWDRANQPQHF. The DNA for the CDR3 is TGTGCCAGCAGCAATTGGGACAGGGCGAATCAGCCCCAGCATTTT.

The gene calls are TRBV5-4 and TRBJ1-1, with no clear D. V was shortened by 8 bases and J by 5 bases, with 10 bases between the two germline ends. The CDR3 extends over 11 amino acids. Germline V CDR1 and CDR2: SGHNT, YYREEE (reference sequence). The CDR3 bases are TGTGCCAGTTTATCGGAAACTGAAGCTTTCTTT. Its translation is CASLSETEAFF.

V gene TRBV13 combines with J gene TRBJ2-1, with D hard to call. The germline V gene encodes CDR1 PRHDT and CDR2 FYEKMQ (reference sequence). CDR3 length equals 11 residues. V lost 0 bases to trimming and J lost 8 bases, with 2 bases between them. CDR3 bases: TGTGCCAGCAGCTTAGGGGATGAGCAGTTCTTC. Protein: CASSLGDEQFF.

CDR3 bases: TGTGCCAGCAGCTTGTCCAGCCAATACAATGAGCAGTTCTTC. Translation: CASSLSSQYNEQFF. The chain links TRBV5-8 to TRBJ2-1; no firm D call. Germline lookup yields CDR1 SGHTS and CDR2 YDEGEE. The V gene lost 1 base and the J gene lost 4 bases, with 9 bases spanning the gap. The CDR3 covers 14 residues.

V gene TRBV9 combines with J gene TRBJ2-7, with D uncertain. The CDR3 spans 15 residues. Germline lookup yields CDR1 SGDLS and CDR2 YYNGEE. V was trimmed by 2 bases and J by 5 bases, leaving 17 bases between them. The CDR3 protein is CASSVSGSLGNEQYF. The CDR3 DNA follows: TGTGCCAGCAGCGTGTCGGGCTCCCTAGGGAACGAGCAGTACTTC.

The DNA of the CDR3 is TGTGCCACCAGCAGGGGATCAACAGGGGGAGATGAGCAGTTCTTC. Translating gives CATSRGSTGGDEQFF. V usage is TRBV15 and J usage is TRBJ2-1; 8 bases fit TRBD1. J lost 8 bases, V lost 3 bases, and 9 bases had no gene match. Germline values: CDR1 LNHNV, CDR2 YYDKDF (reference sequence). The CDR3 loop spans 15 amino acids. The entire variable domain, with the rest obtained from reference TRBV15 and TRBJ2-1, is as follows: DAMVIQNPRYQVTQFGKPVTLSCSQTLNHNVMYWYQQKSSQAPKLLFHYYDKDFNNEADTPDNFQSRRPNTSFCFLDIRSPGLGDTAMYLCATSRGSTGGDEQFFGPGTRLTVL.

Note on this clone: The sample carries other DNA sequences with the same CDR3. The chain links TRBV14 to TRBJ1-2; TRBD1 is a possible D gene (5 bases). The CDR3 contains 12 residues. Looked up from germline, CDR1 is SGHDN and CDR2 is FVKESK. Trimming stripped 4 bases from V and 5 bases from J, with 8 bases between. The CDR3 reads CASSLGAYGYTF. CDR3 nucleotide sequence: TGTGCCAGCAGCCTCGGGGCTTATGGCTACACCTTC.

CDR3 loop: CASSVVIGELFF. CDR3 nucleotides: TGTGCCAGCAGCGTAGTGATCGGGGAGCTGTTTTTT. The genes are TRBV9 and TRBJ2-2; D unresolved. Deletions cut 0 bases from V and 7 bases from J, with 4 bases between. This CDR3 has 12 amino acids. Looked up from germline, CDR1 is SGDLS and CDR2 is YYNGEE.

The chain recombines TRBV9 with TRBJ2-1, with D tentatively TRBD1 (5 bases). Trimming removed 2 bases from V and 8 bases from J, with 17 bases in between. Per germline, CDR1 SGDLS and CDR2 YYNGEE. The CDR3 is made up of 15 amino acids. CDR3 amino acids: CASSVGQGLGYEQFF. The CDR3 nucleotides read TGTGCCAGCAGCGTTGGGCAGGGATTGGGATATGAGCAGTTCTTC.

CDR3 loop: CASSGQFGSNQPQHF. The CDR3 DNA is TGTGCCAGCAGTGGACAGTTTGGGAGTAATCAGCCCCAGCATTTT. The rearrangement uses TRBV6-1 and TRBJ1-5, with a weak D call TRBD1 (5 bases). The CDR3 is 15 amino acids. Per germline, CDR1 MNHNS and CDR2 SASEGT. V was cut by 4 bases and J by 4 bases, with 14 bases left in between.

In nucleotides, the CDR3 is TGTGCCAGTAGTATCGGACTCTCCCTCTACTACGAGCAGTACTTC. It translates to CASSIGLSLYYEQYF. The chain recombines TRBV19 with TRBJ2-7; D might be TRBD2 (5 bases). CDR3 length equals 15 residues. The V end was cut by 3 bases, the J end by 3 bases, with 15 bases between. CDR1 is LNHDA and CDR2 is SQIVND in the germline V gene (reference sequence).

Note on this clone: Other DNA sequences from this sample encode an identical CDR3 as well. V gene TRBV27 combines with J gene TRBJ2-7, with D hard to call. Trimming took 3 bases from V and 3 from J, leaving 9 bases between them. The CDR3 consists of 13 residues. CDR1 is MNHEY and CDR2 is SMNVEV in the germline V gene (reference sequence). CDR3 residues: CASSFGLLYEQYF. The CDR3 DNA follows: TGTGCCAGCAGTTTTGGCTTACTCTACGAGCAGTACTTC.

The rearrangement uses TRBV5-1 and TRBJ1-6, with D perhaps TRBD1 (5 bases). The CDR3 is 16 amino acids. CDR1 is SGHRS and CDR2 is YFSETQ in the germline V gene. Trimming removed 0 bases at V and 11 bases at J, with 18 bases between. The CDR3 nucleotides are TGCGCCAGCAGCTTGGGATCAGCAGGGAAAGCGACACCCCTCCACTTT. Protein sequence: CASSLGSAGKATPLHF.

The J gene is TRBJ2-2, the V gene TRBV19; 8 bases match TRBD1. CDR3 length: 16 amino acids. Germline assignment: CDR1 LNHDA and CDR2 SQIVND (reference sequence). J was trimmed by 2 bases and V by 1 base; bases with no gene match: 3. In DNA, the CDR3 is TGTGCCAGTAGTATAGGGCAGGGGGCAAACACCGGGGAGCTGTTTTTT. It encodes CASSIGQGANTGELFF.

This rearrangement joins TRBV7-9 to TRBJ2-1; TRBD2 matches 8 bases. Trimming removed 1 base from V and 7 bases from J; junction bases left unmatched: 12. CDR3 size: 17 residues. The germline V gene has CDR1 SEHNR and CDR2 FQNEAQ (reference sequence). This CDR3 is CASSLDTGGPVGNEQFF. The CDR3 DNA sequence: TGTGCCAGCAGCTTAGATACGGGAGGGCCAGTGGGGAATGAGCAGTTCTTC.

The chain carries TRBV20-1 and TRBJ2-1; TRBD2 agrees at 8 bases. This CDR3 is built from 11 residues. The germline gives CDR1 DFQATT, CDR2 SNEGSKA (reference sequence). The CDR3 DNA follows: TGCACTGGACTAGCAGGCAATGAGCAGTTCTTC. It specifies CTGLAGNEQFF.

This chain links TRBV27 with TRBJ2-6; D unclear. The CDR3 is 15 residues long. Germline values: CDR1 MNHEY, CDR2 SMNVEV (reference sequence). Trimming pared 0 bases from V and 4 bases from J, leaving 7 bases between. CDR3 bases: TGTGCCAGCAGTTTATCTCCCGCGGGGGCCAACGTCCTGACTTTC. Amino acid sequence: CASSLSPAGANVLTF.

In DNA form, the CDR3 reads TGCAGCGTCCAGTCCCGGGACAGTAGCCTTATTACCTACGAGCAGTACTTC. Residues: CSVQSRDSSLITYEQYF. V is TRBV29-1 and J is TRBJ2-7; TRBD1 agrees at 7 bases. The V and J ends lost 6 bases and 2 bases, in that order; junction bases with no gene match: 19. The CDR3 totals 17 residues. CDR1 SQVTM and CDR2 ANQGSEA come from the germline V gene.

V usage is TRBV30 and J usage is TRBJ1-2; TRBD1 might be the D (5 bases). With 5 bases removed from V and 3 bases from J, the gap between germline ends came to 7 bases. This CDR3 contains 11 residues. Germline V lookup: CDR1 GTSNPN, CDR2 SVGIG (reference sequence). CDR3 DNA sequence: TGTGCCTGGGGGACCGACTATGGCTACACCTTC. Translating gives CAWGTDYGYTF.

The CDR3 DNA sequence: TGCAGCGTTGAGGGCAGCCAAGTTGGGGGCTACACCTTC. This translates into CSVEGSQVGGYTF. J is TRBJ1-2 and V is TRBV29-1; no definite D call. Trimming left V 3 bases short and J 8 bases short, with 16 bases between. CDR3 length equals 13 residues. Germline V gives CDR1 SQVTM, CDR2 ANQGSEA.

The V call is TRBV5-1, the J call TRBJ2-5; 9 bases line up with TRBD1. Germline CDR1 and CDR2: SGHRS and YFSETQ. The trim removed 4 bases at V and 5 bases at J, leaving 9 bases unmatched. This CDR3 is 15 amino acids long. CDR3 nucleotides: TGCGCCAGCAGCATTGACAGGGGGAGAGGTGAGACCCAGTACTTC. Its translation: CASSIDRGRGETQYF.

This chain joins TRBV4-3 and TRBJ2-1; D gene ambiguous. The CDR3 is made up of 15 amino acids. V shed 2 bases and J shed 0 bases, with 8 bases lying between them. CDR1 is LGHNA, CDR2 YSLEER, per germline. The CDR3 loop reads CASSQKRSSYNEQFF. The CDR3 DNA is TGCGCCAGCAGCCAAAAGAGGAGCTCCTACAATGAGCAGTTCTTC.

This sequence joins TRBV4-3 and TRBJ2-7; 8 bases are a match to TRBD1. The CDR3 is 15 amino acids. Trimming cost V 2 bases and J 2 bases; bases outside gene matches: 5. Per the germline V gene, CDR1 is LGHNA and CDR2 is YSLEER. The CDR3 bases are TGCGCCAGCAGCCAATCACCGGACAGGGCCTACGAGCAGTACTTC. Residues: CASSQSPDRAYEQYF.

The genes are TRBV7-9 and TRBJ1-2; TRBD1 matches 8 bases. The V and J ends lost 1 base and 4 bases, in that order; junction bases with no gene match: 5. Per the germline V gene, CDR1 is SEHNR and CDR2 is FQNEAQ (reference sequence). The CDR3 contains 15 residues. CDR3 sequence (DNA): TGTGCCAGCAGCTTAGTGGGACAGGAGACCTATGGCTACACCTTC. Residues: CASSLVGQETYGYTF.

V and J are TRBV29-1 and TRBJ2-1; TRBD2 aligns across 9 bases. CDR3 size: 13 residues. Per germline, CDR1 SQVTM and CDR2 ANQGSEA. With 4 bases clipped from V and 7 bases from J, the junction kept 5 bases outside the gene matches. The CDR3 nucleotides read TGCAGCGTTGTTTGGCTAGCGGGGAATGAGCAGTTCTTC. The encoded protein is CSVVWLAGNEQFF.